What follows are 4 T cell receptor beta chains derived from one specimen sequenced in a study of blood T cell repertoires in COVID-19. The data were produced by immunoSEQ multiplex PCR, yet TCRdb's version contains in-frame clones alone and is incomplete. The table includes approximately 100,000 clones, roughly 90% detected once. The sample taken for sequencing was peripheral blood. These receptors all come from a woman aged 55-70 years with acute or convalescent COVID-19.

The chain links TRBV2 to TRBJ1-1, with 7 bases identical to TRBD1. Per the germline V gene, CDR1 is SNHLY and CDR2 is FYNNEI. This CDR3 has 16 residues. Unmatched junction bases numbered 9, after V lost 5 bases and J lost 0 bases. CDR3: CASSSDRAPLNTEAFF. CDR3 sequence (DNA): TGTGCCAGCAGTTCAGACAGGGCACCCCTGAACACTGAAGCTTTCTTT.

J is TRBJ1-1 and V is TRBV28; possible D gene TRBD1, 5 bases. The CDR3 consists of 13 residues. V was trimmed by 6 bases and J by 4 bases, leaving 12 bases between them. The germline gives CDR1 MDHEN, CDR2 SYDVKM. The CDR3 here is CASSLGRATEAFF. The CDR3 DNA reads TGTGCCAGCAGCCTCGGCAGGGCCACTGAAGCTTTCTTT.

This chain joins TRBV6-1 and TRBJ1-4, with D unresolved. The CDR3 sequence is 15 residues long. Germline V CDR1 and CDR2: MNHNS, SASEGT. The V gene lost 6 bases and the J gene lost 0 bases, with 11 bases spanning the gap. CDR3 sequence: CASSRYRATNEKLFF. CDR3 DNA: TGTGCCAGCAGCCGTTACAGAGCAACTAATGAAAAACTGTTTTTT.

This clone was detected once. This chain connects TRBV6-6 to TRBJ1-2; D is unclear. Trimming left V 2 bases short and J 4 bases short, with 5 bases between. Germline V lookup: CDR1 MNHNY, CDR2 SVGAGI (reference sequence). The CDR3 covers 12 residues. The CDR3 here is CASSYEAYGYTF. The CDR3, as DNA: TGTGCCAGCAGTTACGAGGCCTATGGCTACACCTTC.